The clone carrying this T cell receptor (beta chain) showed up many times. Its antigen is not identified. The data originate from a study of glioma-infiltrating T cells. Study-level points and caveats: CDR3 overlap between tissue and blood was very small. Non-neoplastic patients had below-expected tissue-blood divergence, while all gliomas exceeded expectation.

Using RNA template, CDR3s of TCR alpha and beta were amplified with iRepertoire arm-PCR. Tissue mRNA or PBMC total RNA, 100-400 ng, went into one-step reverse transcription and amplification. TCRdb reanalysed the multiplex PCR reads using MiXCR and keeps one entry per CDR3 protein. This repertoire shows roughly 120,000 distinct CDR3 sequences, roughly 25% found once; its top ten account for around 15%. The CDR3 is made up of 16 amino acids. Germline V lookup: CDR1 LGHDT, CDR2 YNNKEL (reference sequence). Deletions cut 1 base from V and 0 bases from J, with 13 bases between. The chain joins TRBV3-1 to TRBJ2-7; TRBD1 or TRBD2 may be the D gene (6 bases each). Specimen: glioma tissue, nonneoplastic brain tissue, or PBMCs (not recorded which). This TCR derives from a human donor with low-grade glioma or glioblastoma, undergoing nonglioma brain surgery, or in good health (not recorded which). The CDR3 DNA is TGTGCCAGCAGCCAAGGAAACGGGGGCGCCTCCTACGAGCAGTACTTC. The encoded protein is CASSQGNGGASYEQYF.